This entry is about one T cell receptor beta chain. What this receptor recognizes is not known. The junction does not match germline at one end; this may be a read error. Library construction relied on RT-PCR. The sequencer listed for this sample is Illumina HiSeq 2500. The public reads were quality trimmed at Q25 with fastp and then assembled into clones with MiXCR by TCRdb, keeping productive beta chains. One record per CDR3 amino acid sequence lists the most common genes and DNA. Recorded for this sample are approximately 5,000 distinct CDR3 sequences; just over 70% of them occurred a single time. The ten top clones hold roughly 1.7% of the sample. The data were taken from a study of yellow fever vaccine responses in identical twins (dated by TCRdb to between 2017 and 2018). For the wider study: In identical twins, the study followed T cell clones that responded to the vaccine with precision. Broader findings and caveats from the paper: The T cell response to vaccination in identical twins was reported by the authors to appear partly convergent and partly personalized.

CDR1 and CDR2 (SGHVS, FNYEAQ) derive from the germline V gene. Reading from cysteine to phenylalanine, the CDR3 counts 15 amino acids. Solely the CDR3 DNA is kept, with 45 bases framed from the first base. This receptor was taken from a woman in her late teens or twenties who received the yellow fever vaccine. Donor details come from another sample of the same person, matched by shared clones. The source material was T cells from blood (PBMCs), unsorted or a sorted subset (not recorded which), sampled before or after yellow fever vaccination (not recorded which). The chain employs TRBV7-6 and TRBJ2-7, with 9 bases in between that match TRBD2. The sequenced DNA: TGTGCTAGCAGCCCTGTGGCGGGGGGGCGGTCCGAGCAGTACTTC. This sequence encodes CASSPVAGGRSEQYF.